A single sample gave rise to the 6 T cell receptor beta chains below, sequenced in a study of Ad26.COV2.S vaccination and SARS-CoV-2 variants. Treatment reported: around 19 received Ad26.COV2.S at low or high dose, single or two shots; roughly five received placebo; per-sample allocation not given. Material that was analyzed had been drawn on day 63 after the first vaccine or placebo injection. Produced via immunoSEQ multiplex PCR; TCRdb's table is partial and in-frame only. This table has some 290,000 clones, around four fifths appearing once. The starting material was peripheral blood, obtained in a trial of Ad26.COV2.S vaccine versus placebo. The receptors derive from a person aged 18 to 65 who received the Ad26.COV2.S COVID-19 vaccine or a placebo.

The chain joins TRBV7-3 to TRBJ2-7, with 7 positions matching TRBD1. The CDR3 length is 15 residues. V lost 6 bases to trimming and J lost 5 bases; unmatched junction nucleotides: 13. Per the germline V gene, CDR1 is SGHTA and CDR2 is FQGTGA. The CDR3 sequence: CASRFIRGSKDEQYF. Here the CDR3 DNA reads TGTGCCAGCAGGTTCATCAGGGGGTCAAAAGACGAGCAGTACTTC.

The CDR3 reads CASSPREFTGELFF. The CDR3 DNA reads as TGTGCCAGTAGTCCCAGGGAATTCACCGGGGAGCTGTTTTTT. The chain has TRBV19 and TRBJ2-2; D is perhaps TRBD1 (5 bases). CDR1 LNHDA and CDR2 SQIVND come from the germline V gene (reference sequence). This CDR3 region has 14 residues. With 5 bases removed from V and 4 bases from J, the gap between germline ends came to 11 bases.

V gene TRBV7-9 combines with J gene TRBJ1-2, with D hard to call. The CDR3 length is 13 residues. The V and J ends lost 5 bases and 0 bases respectively, with 7 bases between them. Germline CDR1 SEHNR, CDR2 FQNEAQ (reference sequence). In DNA form, the CDR3 reads TGTGCCAGCAGCCCGGGGTCTAACTATGGCTACACCTTC. Translating gives CASSPGSNYGYTF.

The J gene is TRBJ2-7, the V gene TRBV2; no definite D call. The V gene's germline CDR1 is SNHLY and CDR2 FYNNEI. CDR3 length: 13 amino acids. Trimming shortened V by 5 bases and J by 5 bases, and 13 bases separated the two germline ends. CDR3 amino acids: CASSRNSFDEQYF. CDR3 coding DNA: TGTGCCAGCAGTAGGAACAGCTTTGACGAGCAGTACTTC.

In DNA form, the CDR3 reads TGTGCCAGCAGCGGAGAGGCACAGATATTCTCCTACGAGCAGTACTTC. Its protein product is CASSGEAQIFSYEQYF. This chain joins TRBV7-6 and TRBJ2-7; D is ambiguous. The V gene lost 5 bases and the J gene lost 0 bases, with 17 bases spanning the gap. The CDR3 runs to 16 residues. Germline loops: CDR1 SGHVS, CDR2 FNYEAQ.

The chain carries TRBV12-3 or TRBV12-4 and TRBJ1-1, with 7 bases that match TRBD1. J gave up 4 bases and V 5 bases, and 4 bases lay outside the gene matches. This CDR3 has 13 residues. CDR3 amino acids: CASSLDRATEAFF. The CDR3 DNA reads TGTGCCAGCAGTCTAGACAGGGCCACTGAAGCTTTCTTT.